This T cell receptor beta chain was retrieved from a study of radiotherapy plus CTLA-4 blockade in lung cancer. Across the study: Objective responses were recorded in over 15% of patients, with disease control recorded in about 29%.

TCRdb keeps only in-frame clones here, not all; method: immunoSEQ multiplex PCR. This table holds some 120,000 clones, approximately 80% found once. From germline, CDR1 is SGHDN and CDR2 FVKESK. The CDR3 consists of 15 residues. The V and J ends lost 1 base and 7 bases, in that order; junction bases with no gene match: 7. Here the sequenced sample was peripheral blood, taken from a patient treated with radiotherapy plus ipilimumab. This clonotype was obtained from a human donor with non-small cell lung cancer that progressed on radiotherapy plus ipilimumab. Some clones in this sample may be carry-over from other donors' samples. The chain recombines TRBV14 with TRBJ1-2; TRBD1 aligns across 9 bases. The CDR3 region is CASSQGLGTGLGYTF. The CDR3 coding sequence is TGTGCCAGCAGCCAAGGACTCGGGACAGGGCTTGGCTACACCTTC.